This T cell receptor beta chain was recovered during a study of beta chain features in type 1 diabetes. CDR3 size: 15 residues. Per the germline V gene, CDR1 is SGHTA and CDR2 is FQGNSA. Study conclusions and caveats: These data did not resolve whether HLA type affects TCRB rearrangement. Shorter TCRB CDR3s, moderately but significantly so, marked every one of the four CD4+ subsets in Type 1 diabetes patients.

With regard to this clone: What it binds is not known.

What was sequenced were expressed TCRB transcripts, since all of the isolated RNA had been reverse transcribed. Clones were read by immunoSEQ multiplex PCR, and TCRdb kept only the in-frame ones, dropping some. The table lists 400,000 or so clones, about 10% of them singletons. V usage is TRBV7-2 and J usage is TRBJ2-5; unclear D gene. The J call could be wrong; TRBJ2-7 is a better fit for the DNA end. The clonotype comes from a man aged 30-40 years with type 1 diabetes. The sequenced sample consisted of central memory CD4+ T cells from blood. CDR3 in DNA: TGTGCCAGCAGCTTAGACTGGATTACTTCCTACGAGCAGTACTTC. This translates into CASSLDWITSYEQYF.